This T cell receptor beta chain was identified during a study of shared clonotypes between healthy human individuals. At the level of the study: Used for every donor were three CD4 naive, three CD4 memory, two CD8 naive and one CD8 memory plate.

CDR3 length: 14 amino acids. Trimming removed 5 bases at V and 6 bases at J, with 14 bases between. The germline gives CDR1 LNHNV, CDR2 YYDKDF (reference sequence). In the naive CD8 group, cells lacked CD45RO and were positively selected for CCR7, so terminally differentiated effector memory CD45RA+ cells were left out. This table comes from immunoSEQ multiplex PCR, and its TCRdb copy is limited to in-frame clones, with some not included. The sample consists of millions of clones, about 92% of them appearing once. The sample consisted of naive CD8+ T cells from PBMCs. The chain has TRBV15 and TRBJ1-5; D ambiguous. This sequence was found in a man aged 18 to 29 in good health. Some clones in this sample may be carry-over from other donors' samples. The CDR3: CATSFSTAGQPQHF. The CDR3 DNA reads as TGTGCCACCAGCTTCTCCACGGCCGGTCAGCCCCAGCATTTT. The variable domain in full, with the rest retrieved from reference TRBV15 and TRBJ1-5, is DAMVIQNPRYQVTQFGKPVTLSCSQTLNHNVMYWYQQKSSQAPKLLFHYYDKDFNNEADTPDNFQSRRPNTSFCFLDIRSPGLGDTAMYLCATSFSTAGQPQHFGDGTRLSIL.